This T cell receptor beta chain was profiled in a study of Graves' ophthalmopathy and Graves' hyperthyroidism. Between the trimmed V and J ends, which lost 0 bases and 0 bases, there was a span of 8 bases. Per germline, CDR1 WNHNN and CDR2 SYGVQD (reference sequence). CDR3 length equals 16 residues. Study-wide points: Thyroid clonotypes that were expanded above 0.001 frequency mostly also appeared in blood.

This clonotype was seen repeatedly, ten times or more. Its antigen is as yet unknown. Hyperthyroidism was classified as stable if no ophthalmopathy occurred within 18 months of follow-up. Hyperthyroidism patients had new diagnoses, durations under 2 months, and ages of 18 to 65. Out of around 9.7 ml of fresh peripheral blood, PBMCs were obtained. RNA transcripts were the template, and TCR beta CDR3 regions were amplified from them. HTBI primers were employed in first-round RT-PCR, then a second-round multiplex PCR followed. TCRdb re-analysed the multiplex PCR reads in MiXCR, keeping a single row per CDR3 protein. The table records hundreds of thousands of distinct CDR3 sequences, 20% to 25% of them present only once.

The sequenced sample consisted of peripheral blood. This sequence was found in a woman aged 18 to 35 with stable Graves' hyperthyroidism. Some clones in this sample may be carry-over from other donors' samples. This chain joins TRBV10-1 and TRBJ2-2; perhaps TRBD1 as D (6 bases). The CDR3 spells CASSESRTANTGELFF. Written as DNA, the CDR3 is TGCGCCAGCAGTGAGTCACGGACAGCGAACACCGGGGAGCTGTTTTTT.